This section outlines one TCR beta chain sequence together with its context. What it binds is not known. The sample comes from a study of pediatric ulcerative colitis. Overall study context: Most patients had pancolitis, and two had left-sided colitis.

The rectum was sampled with one to two pinch biopsies at colonoscopy. The assay was run at survey level. Assay used: immunoSEQ multiplex PCR; TCRdb lists only in-frame clones, some missing. The table includes approximately 37,000 clones, 75% detected once. Findings of the study overall: In rectum, acute severe colitis had expanded clones and less diversity. Blood-rectal clonal overlap within each person was significantly higher in ulcerative colitis patients than controls.

This TCR derives from a boy aged 5-17 years with severe ulcerative colitis. Specimen: gut tissue.

The CDR3 DNA is TGCGCCAGCAGCCGTGGGGAGAGAGAAAGAAAACTGTTTTTT. Translated, it gives CASSRGERERKLFF. V gene TRBV4-1 combines with J gene TRBJ1-4; D remains unclear. CDR1 MGHRA and CDR2 YSYEKL come from the germline V gene. V was cut by 4 bases and J by 10 bases, with 16 bases left in between. The CDR3 consists of 14 residues.